What follows describes a single TCR beta chain. No antigen is known for it. A junction boundary mismatches the germline segment, possibly from a read error. Each collaborating institution followed its own protocols to collect whole blood in K2EDTA tubes. For TCRbeta analysis, collaborators shipped samples in one of three forms: frozen whole blood, isolated PBMCs, or DNA extracted from either of those sample types. This record belongs to a study of blood T cell repertoires in COVID-19 (dated by TCRdb to about 2020). For context, the study as a whole: Samples covering the acute and convalescent phases of COVID-19 were provided by collaborators in the United States, Italy and Spain. Where HLA class I and class II types were available, the types were taken from metadata supplied by the sample provider, not from assay-based typing. The sample metadata nearly always contained a de-identified subject ID, COVID-19 status, age in years and sex. Subjects who had been exposed to COVID-19, were actively infected with it, or had recovered from it provided the deeply sampled blood TCRbeta repertoires that made up the dataset. The repertoires were released in a freely available public database meant as a resource for research on the immune response to SARS-CoV-2. The samples were drawn from two sources: the first 160 participants of the ongoing ImmuneRACE study, and over 1,000 subjects contributed by 6 global collaborators. The prospective study material was composed of cDNA or gDNA derived from T cells, B-cell-depleted T cells, or PBMCs.

From cysteine to phenylalanine, the CDR3 is 16 amino acids long. Only the CDR3 DNA is retained, 48 bases long and in frame from the first base. Based on the germline V gene, the CDR1 and CDR2 sequences are MNHNS and SASEGT. TCRbeta CDR3 regions were amplified from genomic DNA by means of the immunoSEQ Assay, a bias-controlled multiplex PCR. The authors' analysis ran thus. The number of nucleated cells in each sample was estimated by amplification of reference gene primers within the assay. Sequence reads were collapsed and filtered to measure the absolute abundance of every unique TCRbeta CDR3 rearrangement. For each sample, productive Simpson clonality was calculated by taking the square root of Simpson's diversity index across productive rearrangements. The table was pulled from immuneACCESS by TCRdb, which kept in-frame rearrangements only. Such tables lose some clones; where checked, under half of the loss comes from unresolved V genes, and the rest has no known cause. The V and J calls and clone size were taken over from that table, and D and trimming were inferred from the DNA. The sample table records tens of thousands of clones; about 82% of these occur just once. The ten largest clones add up to approximately 4.1% of the sample.

Here is what the overall study found, with its caveats: How much clinical and demographic metadata was included differed by source and by participant, and the metadata was provided uncurated.

The sequenced sample was peripheral blood. This TCR derives from a man aged 80 or over with active COVID-19. Recombination connected TRBV6-1 to TRBJ1-5; 10 middle bases align to TRBD1. The DNA reads TGTGCCAGCAGCGAAGACAGGGGGCCGAGCAATCAGCCCCAGCATTTT. This sequence encodes CASSEDRGPSNQPQHF.